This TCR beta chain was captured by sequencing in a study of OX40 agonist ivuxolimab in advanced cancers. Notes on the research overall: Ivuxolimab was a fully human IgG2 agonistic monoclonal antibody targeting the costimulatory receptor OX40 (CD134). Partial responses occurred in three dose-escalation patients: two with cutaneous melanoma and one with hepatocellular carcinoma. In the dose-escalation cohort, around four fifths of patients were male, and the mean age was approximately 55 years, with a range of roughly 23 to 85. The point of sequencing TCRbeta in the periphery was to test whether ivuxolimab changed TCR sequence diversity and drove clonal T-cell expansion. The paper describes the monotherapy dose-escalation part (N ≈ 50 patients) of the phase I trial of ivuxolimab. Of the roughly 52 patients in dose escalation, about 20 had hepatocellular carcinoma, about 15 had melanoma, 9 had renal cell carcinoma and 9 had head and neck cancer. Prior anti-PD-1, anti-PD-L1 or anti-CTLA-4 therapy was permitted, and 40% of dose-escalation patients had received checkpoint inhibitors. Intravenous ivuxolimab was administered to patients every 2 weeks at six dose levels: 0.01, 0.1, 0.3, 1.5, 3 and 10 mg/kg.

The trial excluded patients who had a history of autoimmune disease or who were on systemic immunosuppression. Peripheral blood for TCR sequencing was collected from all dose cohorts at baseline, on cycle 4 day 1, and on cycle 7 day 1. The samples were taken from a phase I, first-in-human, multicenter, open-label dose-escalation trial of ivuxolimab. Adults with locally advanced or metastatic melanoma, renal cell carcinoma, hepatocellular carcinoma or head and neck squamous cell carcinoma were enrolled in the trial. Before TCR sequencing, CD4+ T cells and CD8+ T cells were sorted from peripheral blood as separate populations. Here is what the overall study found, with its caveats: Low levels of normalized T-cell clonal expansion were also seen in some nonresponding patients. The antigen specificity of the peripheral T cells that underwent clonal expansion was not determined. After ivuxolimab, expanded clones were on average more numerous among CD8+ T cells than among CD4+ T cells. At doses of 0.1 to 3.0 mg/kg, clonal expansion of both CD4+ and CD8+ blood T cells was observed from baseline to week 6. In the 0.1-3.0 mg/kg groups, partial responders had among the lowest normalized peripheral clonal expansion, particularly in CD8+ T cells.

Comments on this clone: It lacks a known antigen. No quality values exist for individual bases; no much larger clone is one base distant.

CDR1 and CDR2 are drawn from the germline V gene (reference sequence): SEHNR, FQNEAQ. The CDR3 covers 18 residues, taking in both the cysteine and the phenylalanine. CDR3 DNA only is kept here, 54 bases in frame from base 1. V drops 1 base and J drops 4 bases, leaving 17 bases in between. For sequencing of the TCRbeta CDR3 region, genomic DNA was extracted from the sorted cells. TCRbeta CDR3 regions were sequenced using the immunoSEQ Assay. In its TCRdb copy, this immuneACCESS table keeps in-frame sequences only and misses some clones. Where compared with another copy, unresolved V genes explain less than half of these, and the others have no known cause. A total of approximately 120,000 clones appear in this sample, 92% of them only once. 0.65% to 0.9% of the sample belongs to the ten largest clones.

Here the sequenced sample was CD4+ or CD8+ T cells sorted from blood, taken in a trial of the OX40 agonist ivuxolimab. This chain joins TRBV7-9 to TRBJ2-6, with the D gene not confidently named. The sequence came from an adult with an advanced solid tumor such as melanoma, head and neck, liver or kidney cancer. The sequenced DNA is TGTGCCAGCAGCTTAGATTATCTGGGGTTAGGAGGGGCCAACGTCCTGACTTTC. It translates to CASSLDYLGLGGANVLTF.